This T cell receptor beta chain was documented in a study of early stage breast cancer tumors. The repertoire was sequenced with immunoSEQ multiplex PCR; TCRdb's copy has only in-frame clones and lacks some. The data contain 25,000 to 30,000 clones, around three quarters of them singletons. Germline V lookup: CDR1 LNHNV, CDR2 YYDKDF (reference sequence). There are 13 residues in the CDR3. In regard to this clone: Its ends do not fully match the called genes, so a read error is possible.

The chain has TRBV15 and TRBJ1-2, with D maybe TRBD1 (5 bases). The TCR was taken from a person in their sixties with breast cancer. Sequenced sample: blood. The CDR3: CATSRDQGRVPLF. The CDR3, as DNA: TGTGCCACCAGCAGAGACCAGGGCAGGGTGCCTCTCTTC.